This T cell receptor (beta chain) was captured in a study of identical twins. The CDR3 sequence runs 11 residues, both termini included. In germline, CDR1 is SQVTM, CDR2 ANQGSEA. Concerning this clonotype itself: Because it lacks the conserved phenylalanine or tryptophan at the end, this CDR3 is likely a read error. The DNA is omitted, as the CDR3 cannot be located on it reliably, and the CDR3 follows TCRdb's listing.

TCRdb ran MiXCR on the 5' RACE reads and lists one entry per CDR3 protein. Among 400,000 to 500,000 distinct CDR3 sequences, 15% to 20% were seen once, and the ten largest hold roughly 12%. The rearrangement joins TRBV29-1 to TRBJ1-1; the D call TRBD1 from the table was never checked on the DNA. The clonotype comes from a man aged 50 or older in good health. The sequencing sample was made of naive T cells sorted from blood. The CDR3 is CSVDLTGGGIY.